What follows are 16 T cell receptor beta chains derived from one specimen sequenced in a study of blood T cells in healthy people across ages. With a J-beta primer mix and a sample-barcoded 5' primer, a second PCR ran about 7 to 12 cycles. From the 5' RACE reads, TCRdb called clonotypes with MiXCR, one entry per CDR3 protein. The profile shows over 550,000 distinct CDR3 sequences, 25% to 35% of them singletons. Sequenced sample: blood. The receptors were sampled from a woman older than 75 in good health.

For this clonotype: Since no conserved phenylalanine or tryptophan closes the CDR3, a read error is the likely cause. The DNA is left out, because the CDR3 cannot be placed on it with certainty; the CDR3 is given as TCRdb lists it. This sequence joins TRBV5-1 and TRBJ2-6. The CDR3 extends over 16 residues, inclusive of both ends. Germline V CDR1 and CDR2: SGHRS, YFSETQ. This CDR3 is CASSLPSSSGANVWTY.

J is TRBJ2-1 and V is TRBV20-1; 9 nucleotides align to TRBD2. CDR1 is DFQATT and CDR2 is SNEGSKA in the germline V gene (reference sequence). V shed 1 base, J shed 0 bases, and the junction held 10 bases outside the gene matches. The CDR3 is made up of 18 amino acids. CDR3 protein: CSARGASGASSSYNEQFF. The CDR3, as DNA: TGCAGTGCTAGAGGGGCTAGCGGGGCCTCAAGCTCCTACAATGAGCAGTTCTTC.

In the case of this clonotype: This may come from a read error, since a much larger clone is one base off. The CDR3 reads CASSLSVTVQETRYF. The CDR3 bases are TGTGCCAGCAGCTTATCAGTAACGGTCCAAGAGACCCGGTACTTC. This chain uses TRBV7-9 with TRBJ2-5, with no clear D. CDR3 size: 15 residues. CDR1 is SEHNR and CDR2 is FQNEAQ in the germline V gene (reference sequence).

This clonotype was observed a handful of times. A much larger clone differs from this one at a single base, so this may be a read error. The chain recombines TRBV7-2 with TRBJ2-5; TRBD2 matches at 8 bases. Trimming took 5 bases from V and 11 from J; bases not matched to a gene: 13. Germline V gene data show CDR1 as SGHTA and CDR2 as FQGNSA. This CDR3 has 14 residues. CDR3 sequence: CASSERTSPSEQYF. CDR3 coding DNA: TGTGCCAGCAGCGAACGGACTAGCCCCAGTGAGCAGTACTTC.

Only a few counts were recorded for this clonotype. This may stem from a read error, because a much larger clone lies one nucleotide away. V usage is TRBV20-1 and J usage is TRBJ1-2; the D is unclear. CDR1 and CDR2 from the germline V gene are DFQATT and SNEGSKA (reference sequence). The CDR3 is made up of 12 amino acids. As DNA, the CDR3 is TGCAGGGCTAGTGCGGAGACCTATGGCTACACCTTC. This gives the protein CRASAETYGYTF.

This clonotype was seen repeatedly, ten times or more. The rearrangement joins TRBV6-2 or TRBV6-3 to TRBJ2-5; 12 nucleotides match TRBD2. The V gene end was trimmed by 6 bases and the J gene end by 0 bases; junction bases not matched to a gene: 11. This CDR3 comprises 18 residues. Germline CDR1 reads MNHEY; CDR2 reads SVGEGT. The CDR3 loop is CASSSKGLAGLYQETQYF. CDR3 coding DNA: TGTGCCAGCAGCTCTAAGGGACTAGCGGGTCTATACCAAGAGACCCAGTACTTC.

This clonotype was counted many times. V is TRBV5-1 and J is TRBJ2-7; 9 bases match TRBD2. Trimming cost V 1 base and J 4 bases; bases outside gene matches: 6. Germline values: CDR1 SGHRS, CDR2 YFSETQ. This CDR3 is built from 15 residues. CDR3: CASSLYSGGGYEQYF. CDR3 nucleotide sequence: TGCGCCAGCAGCTTGTATAGCGGGGGCGGTTACGAGCAGTACTTC. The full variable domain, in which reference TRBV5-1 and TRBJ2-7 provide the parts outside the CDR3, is KAGVTQTPRYLIKTRGQQVTLSCSPISGHRSVSWYQQTPGQGLQFLFEYFSETQRNKGNFPGRFSGRQFSNSRSEMNVSTLELGDSALYLCASSLYSGGGYEQYFGPGTRLTVT.

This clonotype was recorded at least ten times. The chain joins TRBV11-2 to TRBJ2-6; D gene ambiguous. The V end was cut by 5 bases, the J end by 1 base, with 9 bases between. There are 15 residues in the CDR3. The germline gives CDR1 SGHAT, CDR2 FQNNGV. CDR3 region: CASSPQWSGANVLTF. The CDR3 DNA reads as TGTGCCAGCAGCCCACAATGGTCTGGGGCCAACGTCCTGACTTTC.

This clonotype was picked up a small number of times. CDR3 region: CASSGEGQSYGYTF. CDR3 nucleotide sequence: TGCGCCAGCAGCGGGGAGGGACAGTCTTATGGCTACACCTTC. The chain links TRBV5-1 to TRBJ1-2; 7 bases line up with TRBD1. The CDR3 is 14 amino acids. Germline V lookup: CDR1 SGHRS, CDR2 YFSETQ. Trimming cost V 4 bases and J 5 bases; bases outside gene matches: 8.

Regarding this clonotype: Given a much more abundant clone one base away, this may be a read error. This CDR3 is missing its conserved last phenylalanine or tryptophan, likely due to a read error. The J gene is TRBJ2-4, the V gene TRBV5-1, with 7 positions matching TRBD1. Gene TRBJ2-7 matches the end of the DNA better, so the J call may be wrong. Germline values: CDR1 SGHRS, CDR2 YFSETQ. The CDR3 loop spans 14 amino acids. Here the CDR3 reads CASSLGTATAEQYL. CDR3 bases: TGCGCCAGCAGCTTAGGGACAGCGACAGCCGAGCAGTACCTC.

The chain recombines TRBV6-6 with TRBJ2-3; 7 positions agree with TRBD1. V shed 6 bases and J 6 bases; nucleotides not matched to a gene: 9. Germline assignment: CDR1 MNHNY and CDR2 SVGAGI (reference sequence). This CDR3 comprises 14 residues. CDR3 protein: CASRLELQGDTQYF. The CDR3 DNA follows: TGTGCCAGCAGATTAGAATTACAGGGGGATACGCAGTATTTT.

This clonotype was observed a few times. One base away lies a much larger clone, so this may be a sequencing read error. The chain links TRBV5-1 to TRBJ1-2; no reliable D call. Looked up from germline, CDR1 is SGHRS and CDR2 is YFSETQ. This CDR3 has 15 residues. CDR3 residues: CVSTTASGIGYGYTF. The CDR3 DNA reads TGCGTCAGCACAACCGCCAGTGGGATTGGCTATGGCTACACCTTC.

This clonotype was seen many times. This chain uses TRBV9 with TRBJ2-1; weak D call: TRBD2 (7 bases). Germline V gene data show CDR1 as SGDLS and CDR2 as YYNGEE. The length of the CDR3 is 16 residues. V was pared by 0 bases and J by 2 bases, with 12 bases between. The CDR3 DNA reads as TGTGCCAGCAGCGTAGGGGGGGGCAGGCCCTACAATGAGCAGTTCTTC. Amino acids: CASSVGGGRPYNEQFF.

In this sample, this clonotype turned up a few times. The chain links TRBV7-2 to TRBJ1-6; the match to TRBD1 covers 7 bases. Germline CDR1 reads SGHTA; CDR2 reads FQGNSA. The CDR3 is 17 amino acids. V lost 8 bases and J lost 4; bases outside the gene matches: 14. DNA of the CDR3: TGTGCCAGCGGCTCTTCTCTGGCGGGACAGTATAATTCACCCCTCCACTTT. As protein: CASGSSLAGQYNSPLHF.

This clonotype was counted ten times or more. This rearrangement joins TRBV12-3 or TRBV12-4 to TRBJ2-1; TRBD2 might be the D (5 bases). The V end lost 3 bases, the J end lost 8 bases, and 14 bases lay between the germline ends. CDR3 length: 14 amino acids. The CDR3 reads CASSLIGGNDEQFF. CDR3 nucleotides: TGTGCCAGCAGTTTGATTGGAGGTAATGATGAGCAGTTCTTC.

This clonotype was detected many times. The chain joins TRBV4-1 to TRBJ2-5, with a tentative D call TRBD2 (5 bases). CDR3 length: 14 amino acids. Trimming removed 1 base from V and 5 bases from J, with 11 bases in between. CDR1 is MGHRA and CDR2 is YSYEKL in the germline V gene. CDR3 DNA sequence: TGCGCCAGCAGCCAAGCCGGAGGTCGGGAGACCCAGTACTTC. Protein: CASSQAGGRETQYF.